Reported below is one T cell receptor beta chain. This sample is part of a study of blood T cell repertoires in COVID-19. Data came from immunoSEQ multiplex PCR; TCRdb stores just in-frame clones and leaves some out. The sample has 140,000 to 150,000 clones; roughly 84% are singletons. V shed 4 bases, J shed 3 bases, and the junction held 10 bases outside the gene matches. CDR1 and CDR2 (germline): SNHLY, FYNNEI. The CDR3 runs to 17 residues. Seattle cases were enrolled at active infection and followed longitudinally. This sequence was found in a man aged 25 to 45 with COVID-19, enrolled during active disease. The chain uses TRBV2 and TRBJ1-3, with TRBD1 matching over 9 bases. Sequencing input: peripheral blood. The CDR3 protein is CASSVSGTGFGGNTIYF. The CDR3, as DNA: TGTGCCAGCAGTGTTTCCGGGACAGGGTTTGGTGGAAACACCATATATTTT. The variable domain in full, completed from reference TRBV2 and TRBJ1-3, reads EPEVTQTPSHQVTQMGQEVILRCVPISNHLYFYWYRQILGQKVEFLVSFYNNEISEKSEIFDDQFSVERPDGSNFTLKIRSTKLEDSAMYFCASSVSGTGFGGNTIYFGEGSWLTVV.